One sample yielded the 15 T cell receptor beta chains listed below, sequenced in a study of T-cell memory formation after mild COVID-19. TCRdb analysed the 5' RACE reads with MiXCR anew, one entry per CDR3 protein. The sample has 160,000 or so distinct CDR3 sequences; roughly 30% are singletons. Sequenced material: PBMCs or a T cell subset sorted from them (not recorded which). The receptors were sampled from an adult woman who had mild COVID-19 (a few samples of this study predate the infection). Cell type and time point are not known.

The chain combines TRBV27 with TRBJ2-6; the D is unclear. Germline CDR1 is MNHEY and CDR2 is SMNVEV (reference sequence). This CDR3 spans 13 amino acids. The germline V and J ends were trimmed by 5 bases and 2 bases, with 4 bases remaining between them. CDR3 loop: CASSTAGANVLTF. The CDR3 DNA follows: TGTGCCAGCAGTACAGCTGGGGCCAACGTCCTGACTTTC.

The gene calls are TRBV11-2 and TRBJ1-2; tentatively, D is TRBD1 (6 bases). Between the trimmed V and J ends, which lost 5 bases and 4 bases, there was a span of 17 bases. The CDR3 extends over 15 amino acids. CDR1 is SGHAT and CDR2 is FQNNGV in the germline V gene. Here the CDR3 DNA reads TGTGCCAGCAGCCCATTTCCCCAGGGGACCTATGGCTACACCTTC. It encodes CASSPFPQGTYGYTF.

The V gene is TRBV5-1, the J gene TRBJ1-4; D gene ambiguous. Trimming removed 0 bases from V and 8 bases from J, with 11 bases in between. The CDR3 is made up of 14 amino acids. Germline V gene lookup returns CDR1 SGHRS and CDR2 YFSETQ. CDR3 DNA sequence: TGCGCCAGCAGCTTGGATCCCTCCGGAGAAAAACTGTTTTTT. Residues: CASSLDPSGEKLFF. Variable domain in full (rest from reference TRBV5-1 and TRBJ1-4): KAGVTQTPRYLIKTRGQQVTLSCSPISGHRSVSWYQQTPGQGLQFLFEYFSETQRNKGNFPGRFSGRQFSNSRSEMNVSTLELGDSALYLCASSLDPSGEKLFFGSGTQLSVL.

This sequence joins TRBV24-1 and TRBJ1-2, with D hard to call. The CDR3 contains 12 residues. The germline CDR1 and CDR2 sequences are KGHDR and SFDVKD. Trimming took 5 bases from V and 5 from J, leaving 8 bases between them. CDR3 amino acids: CATSASWYGYTF. The CDR3 region has the DNA TGTGCCACCAGTGCCTCTTGGTATGGCTACACCTTC.

The chain recombines TRBV11-3 with TRBJ2-1; D is possibly TRBD1 (6 bases). CDR1 is SGHNT and CDR2 is YENEEA in the germline V gene. V lost 5 bases and J lost 1, with 12 bases in between. The CDR3 has 15 amino acids. CDR3 in amino acids: CASSHSTGSYNEQFF. The CDR3 DNA is TGTGCCAGCAGCCATTCTACAGGGTCCTACAATGAGCAGTTCTTC.

V usage is TRBV6-5 and J usage is TRBJ1-5; D is unclear. The CDR3 spans 15 residues. Trimming shortened V by 4 bases and J by 4 bases, and 14 bases separated the two germline ends. Germline V lookup: CDR1 MNHEY, CDR2 SVGAGI. CDR3 nucleotides: TGTGCCAGCAGTTTAGGACCCCCGGGGAATCAGCCCCAGCATTTT. This codes for CASSLGPPGNQPQHF.

This clonotype was counted a few times. The gene calls are TRBV20-1 and TRBJ2-7; no clear D. V was shortened by 5 bases and J by 4 bases, with 15 bases between the two germline ends. The CDR3 sequence is 13 residues long. The germline V gene has CDR1 DFQATT and CDR2 SNEGSKA (reference sequence). The CDR3, as DNA: TGCAGTGCTTTAAGGGTAGAGAAGTACGAGCAGTACTTC. Its protein product is CSALRVEKYEQYF.

This clonotype showed up many times. The chain carries TRBV7-2 and TRBJ2-5, with 11 bases matching TRBD2. The CDR3 loop spans 16 amino acids. The trim removed 3 bases at V and 5 bases at J, leaving 8 bases unmatched. Germline V lookup: CDR1 SGHTA, CDR2 FQGNSA. CDR3 in DNA: TGTGCCAGCAGCTTTCACGGACTAGCGGGCTGGGAGACCCAGTACTTC. Its protein product is CASSFHGLAGWETQYF.

The chain couples TRBV9 to TRBJ2-5; 8 nucleotides align to TRBD1. The germline gives CDR1 SGDLS, CDR2 YYNGEE. This CDR3 is 15 amino acids long. The V segment lost 1 base and the J segment 5 bases; nucleotides outside the gene matches: 7. The CDR3 sequence is CASSVSPDRVETQYF. The CDR3 bases are TGTGCCAGCAGCGTATCTCCGGACAGGGTTGAGACCCAGTACTTC.

The chain links TRBV7-2 to TRBJ1-5; D may be TRBD1 (5 bases). The germline V and J ends were trimmed by 5 bases and 5 bases, with 16 bases remaining between them. CDR1 SGHTA and CDR2 FQGNSA come from the germline V gene. CDR3 length: 15 residues. The CDR3, as DNA: TGTGCCAGCAGCCCAGATGGGGGATTCTATCAGCCCCAGCATTTT. It is translated as CASSPDGGFYQPQHF.

V usage is TRBV5-6 and J usage is TRBJ1-5; 7 bases fit TRBD1. Trimming removed 4 bases from V and 2 bases from J; junction bases left unmatched: 6. Germline V gene sequence: CDR1 SGHDT, CDR2 YYEEEE. CDR3 length: 15 residues. CDR3 protein: CASSRHTGGNQPQHF. In nucleotides, the CDR3 is TGTGCCAGCAGCCGACATACAGGGGGCAATCAGCCCCAGCATTTT.

J is TRBJ2-7 and V is TRBV5-1, with 10 bases identical to TRBD1. The V gene end was trimmed by 3 bases and the J gene end by 7 bases; junction bases not matched to a gene: 13. The V gene's germline CDR1 is SGHRS and CDR2 YFSETQ. The CDR3 spans 16 residues. CDR3 residues: CASSSDPGQGFGEQYF. For the CDR3, the DNA is TGCGCCAGCAGCTCGGACCCGGGACAGGGGTTTGGGGAGCAGTACTTC.

This chain joins TRBV27 and TRBJ1-1; weak D call: TRBD1 (6 bases). Trimming pared 5 bases from V and 1 base from J, leaving 14 bases between. The germline V gene encodes CDR1 MNHEY and CDR2 SMNVEV (reference sequence). The CDR3 is made up of 15 amino acids. The CDR3 is CASSKGDGTNTEAFF. CDR3 nucleotide sequence: TGTGCCAGCAGTAAGGGGGACGGGACGAACACTGAAGCTTTCTTT.

The chain links TRBV7-7 to TRBJ2-5, with D maybe TRBD2 (6 bases). Germline values: CDR1 SSHAT, CDR2 FNYEAQ (reference sequence). V lost 4 bases and J lost 1, with 25 bases in between. The CDR3 has 19 amino acids. The CDR3 sequence: CASSSDKVMGGTFQETQYF. The CDR3 bases are TGTGCCAGCAGCTCAGATAAGGTTATGGGGGGAACCTTCCAAGAGACCCAGTACTTC. Supplemented by reference TRBV7-7 and TRBJ2-5, the full variable domain reads GAGVSQSPRYKVTKRGQDVTLRCDPISSHATLYWYQQALGQGPEFLTYFNYEAQPDKSGLPSDRFSAERPEGSISTLTIQRTEQRDSAMYRCASSSDKVMGGTFQETQYFGPGTRLLVL.

The chain has TRBV9 and TRBJ2-1, with TRBD1 matching 9 bases. The CDR3 length is 15 residues. Germline V gene data show CDR1 as SGDLS and CDR2 as YYNGEE. V gave up 2 bases and J gave up 3 bases; unmatched junction bases: 3. CDR3 sequence (DNA): TGTGCCAGCAGCGTCGGACAGGGGAACTACAATGAGCAGTTCTTC. This codes for CASSVGQGNYNEQFF.